A single TCR beta chain is shown here with its context. Its matching antigen is unknown. The entry originates in a study of cytomegalovirus exposure and HLA in healthy donors. Study outcomes and limitations: TCR beta sequences reportedly predicted most subjects' HLA-A and HLA-B alleles accurately. As a later analysis revealed, the rate of TCR association differed by HLA locus, with DRB1 most and HLA-C fewest.

CDR1 and CDR2 (germline): SEHNR, FQNEAQ (reference sequence). The V and J ends lost 5 bases and 0 bases respectively, with 23 bases between them. The CDR3 has 19 amino acids. Primers for the PCR totalled 60 Vbeta and 13 Jbeta. Clones were read by immunoSEQ multiplex PCR, and TCRdb kept only the in-frame ones, dropping some. In the table there are some 67,000 clones, over 70% of which are singletons. This receptor was identified in a man aged 55 to 70 in good health and CMV-seropositive. Sample: PBMCs. V usage is TRBV7-9 and J usage is TRBJ2-1, with a possible D match to TRBD2 (6 bases). The CDR3 loop is CASSHIGSLTQGSYNEQFF. CDR3 sequence (DNA): TGTGCCAGCAGCCACATCGGGAGTTTAACCCAAGGCTCCTACAATGAGCAGTTCTTC. The complete variable domain, with remaining parts taken from reference TRBV7-9 and TRBJ2-1, reads DTGVSQNPRHKITKRGQNVTFRCDPISEHNRLYWYRQTLGQGPEFLTYFQNEAQLEKSRLLSDRFSAERPKGSFSTLEIQRTEQGDSAMYLCASSHIGSLTQGSYNEQFFGPGTRLTVL.